Presented here are 29 T cell receptor beta chains from one specimen sequenced in a study of graft-versus-host responses after intestinal transplantation. Clones were read by immunoSEQ multiplex PCR, and TCRdb kept only the in-frame ones, dropping some. The sample has approximately 75,000 clones; about 90% are singletons. Their antigens remain unidentified. The specimen comprised unstimulated CD8+ T cells sorted from spleen or lymph node cells, sampled before transplant. The receptors were gathered from a human donor who was the organ donor for an intestinal transplant.

The genes are TRBV2 and TRBJ2-1; 7 bases line up with TRBD2. CDR3 length equals 15 residues. V lost 3 bases to trimming and J lost 4 bases; unmatched junction nucleotides: 6. Per germline, CDR1 SNHLY and CDR2 FYNNEI. The CDR3 protein is CASSDRQGLYNEQFF. CDR3 DNA: TGTGCCAGCAGTGATCGGCAGGGACTATACAATGAGCAGTTCTTC.

The J gene is TRBJ1-2, the V gene TRBV20-1; no clear D gene. The CDR3 covers 8 residues. Germline assignment: CDR1 DFQATT and CDR2 SNEGSKA (reference sequence). With 3 bases removed from V and 9 bases from J, the gap between germline ends came to 2 bases. CDR3 in DNA: TGCAGTGCTAGTAGCTACACCTTC. It encodes CSASSYTF.

CDR3 bases: TGTGCCAGCAGCCCGGTTCCGAGCTCCTACAATGAGCAGTTCTTC. Its translation: CASSPVPSSYNEQFF. This chain connects TRBV5-5 to TRBJ2-1, with D unclear. Germline CDR1 SGHKS, CDR2 YYEKEE (reference sequence). The V end lost 4 bases, the J end lost 0 bases, and 11 bases lay between the germline ends. This CDR3 has 15 amino acids.

The chain links TRBV15 to TRBJ2-1; D not resolved. V was shortened by 0 bases and J by 13 bases, with 13 bases between the two germline ends. Germline lookup yields CDR1 LNHNV and CDR2 YYDKDF (reference sequence). This CDR3 contains 13 residues. CDR3 coding DNA: TGTGCCACCAGCAGAGATAAGGCGGAGAGTCAGTTCTTC. Protein sequence: CATSRDKAESQFF.

This chain links TRBV6-6 with TRBJ1-1, with D maybe TRBD1 (6 bases). The CDR3 sequence is 13 residues long. Between the trimmed V and J ends, which lost 5 bases and 6 bases, there was a span of 13 bases. The germline CDR1 and CDR2 sequences are MNHNY and SVGAGI (reference sequence). The CDR3 protein is CASSRQAGPEAFF. Written as DNA, the CDR3 is TGTGCCAGCAGTAGACAGGCAGGACCTGAAGCTTTCTTT.

The gene calls are TRBV5-6 and TRBJ2-3; 11 nucleotides line up with TRBD2. Germline CDR1 reads SGHDT; CDR2 reads YYEEEE. J lost 3 bases, V lost 5 bases, and 8 bases had no gene match. The CDR3 sequence is 16 residues long. The CDR3 DNA sequence: TGTGCCAGCAGGGCCATAGCGGGGGGGCATACAGATACGCAGTATTTT. Its protein is CASRAIAGGHTDTQYF. The full variable domain, with the rest looked up from reference TRBV5-6 and TRBJ2-3, is DAGVTQSPTHLIKTRGQQVTLRCSPKSGHDTVSWYQQALGQGPQFIFQYYEEEERQRGNFPDRFSGHQFPNYSSELNVNALLLGDSALYLCASRAIAGGHTDTQYFGPGTRLTVL.

This chain joins TRBV4-1 and TRBJ2-1, with TRBD2 matching 7 bases. V lost 4 bases and J lost 0; bases outside the gene matches: 6. Germline CDR1 and CDR2: MGHRA and YSYEKL. This CDR3 has 16 residues. The CDR3 sequence: CASSPEGGVSYNEQFF. As DNA, the CDR3 is TGCGCCAGCAGCCCGGAGGGAGGGGTCTCCTACAATGAGCAGTTCTTC.

The V gene is TRBV28, the J gene TRBJ2-7; 8 nucleotides align to TRBD1. The CDR3 spans 14 residues. The germline gives CDR1 MDHEN, CDR2 SYDVKM. V was clipped by 2 bases and J by 6 bases; unmatched bases: 6. The CDR3 loop reads CASSLGGQGGEQYV. The CDR3 nucleotides are TGTGCCAGCAGTTTAGGCGGACAGGGAGGCGAGCAGTACGTC.

This sequence joins TRBV11-3 and TRBJ2-2, with 8 bases identical to TRBD1. Germline CDR1 and CDR2: SGHNT and YENEEA. The V segment lost 0 bases and the J segment 2 bases; nucleotides outside the gene matches: 2. The CDR3 loop spans 16 amino acids. This CDR3 is CASSLDGTGNTGELFF. CDR3 nucleotide sequence: TGTGCCAGCAGCTTAGATGGGACAGGAAACACCGGGGAGCTGTTTTTT.

V and J are TRBV4-1 and TRBJ1-2, with a weak D call TRBD1 (6 bases). Trimming took off 1 base at V and 3 bases at J, with 9 bases between the two ends. The CDR3 is 14 amino acids. Germline CDR1 and CDR2: MGHRA and YSYEKL. In DNA form, the CDR3 reads TGCGCCAGCAGCCAAGGCCCAGGGGACTATGGCTACACCTTC. Protein product: CASSQGPGDYGYTF.

This chain links TRBV18 with TRBJ1-5; D call uncertain. V lost 1 base and J 4 bases, leaving 11 bases between the germline ends. Germline V CDR1 and CDR2: KGHSH, LQKENI. This CDR3 contains 15 residues. The CDR3 here is CASSPRGWENQPQHF. The CDR3, as DNA: TGTGCCAGCTCACCACGGGGATGGGAGAATCAGCCCCAGCATTTT.

The V call is TRBV14, the J call TRBJ2-1; D is perhaps TRBD2 (6 bases). CDR1 and CDR2 (germline): SGHDN, FVKESK. V was shortened by 1 base and J by 6 bases, with 16 bases between the two germline ends. The length of the CDR3 is 16 residues. DNA for the CDR3: TGTGCCAGCAGCCAAGCCGGGACTTTCAAGGGCAATGAGCAGTTCTTC. Amino acids: CASSQAGTFKGNEQFF.

The gene calls are TRBV6-6 and TRBJ2-2; possibly TRBD2 for D (6 bases). Trimming stripped 6 bases from V and 3 bases from J, with 17 bases between. The CDR3 loop spans 16 amino acids. Germline loops: CDR1 MNHNY, CDR2 SVGAGI (reference sequence). Here the CDR3 DNA reads TGTGCCAGCAGCCTGACGCGGGGTACGGACACCGGGGAGCTGTTTTTT. Its protein is CASSLTRGTDTGELFF.

The chain links TRBV6-6 to TRBJ1-2, with 8 bases identical to TRBD1. With V trimmed by 8 bases and J by 10 bases, 18 bases remained unmatched. The CDR3 has 15 residues. The germline CDR1 and CDR2 sequences are MNHNY and SVGAGI (reference sequence). CDR3 DNA sequence: TGTGCCAGCCAAATCAGGGGGCGCAGCGGGGGGGACTACACCTTC. This codes for CASQIRGRSGGDYTF.

In its sample, this clone was seen once. This chain connects TRBV19 to TRBJ1-1; no clear D gene. The length of the CDR3 is 12 residues. Germline values: CDR1 LNHDA, CDR2 SQIVND (reference sequence). V lost 6 bases, J lost 6 bases, and 11 bases lay in between. CDR3 in amino acids: CASSRPSPEAFF. In nucleotides, the CDR3 is TGTGCCAGTAGCCGTCCGTCTCCTGAAGCTTTCTTT.

V gene TRBV10-3 combines with J gene TRBJ1-4; D is ambiguous. Germline V gene lookup returns CDR1 ENHRY and CDR2 SYGVKD. This CDR3 is 17 amino acids long. The V end lost 6 bases, the J end lost 0 bases, and 17 bases lay between the germline ends. The CDR3 nucleotides read TGTGCCATCAGCCAGAGCCGACAACCGGCAACTAATGAAAAACTGTTTTTT. Protein product: CAISQSRQPATNEKLFF.

The V and J genes are TRBV11-2 and TRBJ2-3; TRBD2 matches 10 bases. J lost 1 base, V lost 0 bases, and 10 bases had no gene match. The CDR3 is 19 residues long. Germline V gene lookup returns CDR1 SGHAT and CDR2 FQNNGV. The DNA for the CDR3 is TGTGCCAGCAGCTTAGATCCTTTCCAGCGGGGGGGCGGCACAGATACGCAGTATTTT. Its translation is CASSLDPFQRGGGTDTQYF.

This chain uses TRBV11-1 with TRBJ1-1, with D unclear. Germline lookup yields CDR1 SGHAT and CDR2 FQDESV (reference sequence). Trimming pared 8 bases from V and 4 bases from J, leaving 11 bases between. This CDR3 spans 12 amino acids. DNA for the CDR3: TGTGCCAGCGAGGGTACGAGCACTGAAGCTTTCTTT. The encoded protein is CASEGTSTEAFF. Looking up the rest from reference TRBV11-1 and TRBJ1-1 gives the full variable domain: EAEVAQSPRYKITEKSQAVAFWCDPISGHATLYWYRQILGQGPELLVQFQDESVVDDSQLPKDRFSAERLKGVDSTLKIQPAELGDSAMYLCASEGTSTEAFFGQGTRLTVV.

The chain recombines TRBV29-1 with TRBJ1-3; D may be TRBD1 (5 bases). V lost 3 bases to trimming and J lost 0 bases, with 9 bases between them. CDR1 and CDR2 from the germline V gene are SQVTM and ANQGSEA. The CDR3 is made up of 14 amino acids. The CDR3 bases are TGCAGCGTTGAGGTCAGGGACTCTGGAAACACCATATATTTT. Protein product: CSVEVRDSGNTIYF. Based on the CDR3 plus reference TRBV29-1 and TRBJ1-3, the full variable domain is SAVISQKPSRDICQRGTSLTIQCQVDSQVTMMFWYRQQPGQSLTLIATANQGSEATYESGFVIDKFPISRPNLTFSTLTVSNMSPEDSSIYLCSVEVRDSGNTIYFGEGSWLTVV.

This clone has only one observation. The rearrangement uses TRBV4-1 and TRBJ2-2, with D maybe TRBD2 (6 bases). The CDR3 spans 17 residues. Germline V gene lookup returns CDR1 MGHRA and CDR2 YSYEKL. V shed 1 base and J shed 4 bases, with 16 bases lying between them. The CDR3 loop is CASSQGNGGEITGELFF. The CDR3 nucleotides are TGCGCCAGCAGCCAAGGGAATGGCGGGGAGATCACCGGGGAGCTGTTTTTT.

This clone has just a few counts. The chain employs TRBV9 and TRBJ1-3; a possible D gene is TRBD1 (5 bases). The V end lost 4 bases, the J end lost 0 bases, and 11 bases lay between the germline ends. The CDR3 totals 15 residues. Germline CDR1 reads SGDLS; CDR2 reads YYNGEE. This chain's CDR3 is CASSPSQGSGNTIYF. The CDR3, as DNA: TGTGCCAGCAGCCCATCGCAGGGCTCTGGAAACACCATATATTTT.

The chain recombines TRBV6-6 with TRBJ1-1, with 7 bases fitting TRBD1. The V segment lost 4 bases and the J segment 5 bases; nucleotides outside the gene matches: 7. The germline V gene encodes CDR1 MNHNY and CDR2 SVGAGI (reference sequence). The CDR3 has 14 amino acids. CDR3 DNA sequence: TGTGCCAGCAGTTCCACAGGGGAGGTAACTGAAGCTTTCTTT. This translates into CASSSTGEVTEAFF.

This sequence joins TRBV28 and TRBJ2-7; the match to TRBD1 covers 8 bases. Germline-derived CDR1 and CDR2 are MDHEN and SYDVKM. The CDR3 extends over 15 amino acids. The trim removed 5 bases at V and 5 bases at J, leaving 11 bases unmatched. The CDR3 DNA reads TGTGCCAGCAGTGAAATAAGCTTCAGGGGGCACGAGCAGTACGTC. The encoded protein is CASSEISFRGHEQYV.

The rearrangement joins TRBV5-4 to TRBJ1-1; D is unclear. CDR1 and CDR2 from the germline V gene are SGHNT and YYREEE (reference sequence). Trimming removed 0 bases from V and 1 base from J, with 4 bases in between. The CDR3 runs 13 residues. CDR3 in DNA: TGTGCCAGCAGCTTGGACAGGAACACTGAAGCTTTCTTT. This gives the protein CASSLDRNTEAFF.

This clone was observed once. The chain couples TRBV18 to TRBJ1-3; the D is unclear. Between the trimmed V and J ends, which lost 8 bases and 0 bases, there was a span of 29 bases. This CDR3 has 20 residues. Germline V gene lookup returns CDR1 KGHSH and CDR2 LQKENI. The CDR3 DNA reads TGTGCCAGCACTAACTACCTATTACACACGGAGGAAAACTCTGGAAACACCATATATTTT. Its protein is CASTNYLLHTEENSGNTIYF.

V is TRBV5-1 and J is TRBJ2-5, with 9 nucleotides matching TRBD2. J was trimmed by 5 bases and V by 2 bases; bases with no gene match: 10. Germline CDR1 and CDR2: SGHRS and YFSETQ. The CDR3 length is 16 residues. CDR3 in amino acids: CASSLGRGGLRETQYF. The DNA for the CDR3 is TGCGCCAGCAGCTTAGGGCGGGGGGGCCTGAGGGAGACCCAGTACTTC.

This clone was detected only once. This chain connects TRBV6-1 to TRBJ2-3, with D perhaps matching TRBD2 (6 bases). Between the trimmed V and J ends, which lost 11 bases and 2 bases, there was a span of 14 bases. The CDR3 is 13 residues long. Germline V gene data show CDR1 as MNHNS and CDR2 as SASEGT. CDR3 amino acids: CAVHGTFTDTQYF. The CDR3 nucleotides read TGTGCCGTCCACGGGACTTTCACAGATACGCAGTATTTT.

The rearrangement uses TRBV4-1 and TRBJ2-1; 13 nucleotides agree with TRBD2. CDR3 length equals 17 residues. V shed 1 base and J 10 bases; nucleotides not matched to a gene: 10. CDR1 MGHRA and CDR2 YSYEKL come from the germline V gene. This CDR3 is CASSQVAPGLAGPEQFF. The CDR3, as DNA: TGCGCCAGCAGCCAAGTAGCGCCGGGACTAGCGGGACCCGAGCAGTTCTTC.

The rearrangement uses TRBV21-1 and TRBJ2-4; TRBD1 is the table's D call and was not checked against the DNA. TRBV21-1 constitutes a pseudogene. The CDR3 loop spans 17 amino acids. The CDR3 sequence is CASSIILLQQRKNIQYF. The CDR3 region has the DNA TGTGCCAGCAGTATAATCCTGCTACAGCAAAGAAAAAACATTCAGTACTTC.